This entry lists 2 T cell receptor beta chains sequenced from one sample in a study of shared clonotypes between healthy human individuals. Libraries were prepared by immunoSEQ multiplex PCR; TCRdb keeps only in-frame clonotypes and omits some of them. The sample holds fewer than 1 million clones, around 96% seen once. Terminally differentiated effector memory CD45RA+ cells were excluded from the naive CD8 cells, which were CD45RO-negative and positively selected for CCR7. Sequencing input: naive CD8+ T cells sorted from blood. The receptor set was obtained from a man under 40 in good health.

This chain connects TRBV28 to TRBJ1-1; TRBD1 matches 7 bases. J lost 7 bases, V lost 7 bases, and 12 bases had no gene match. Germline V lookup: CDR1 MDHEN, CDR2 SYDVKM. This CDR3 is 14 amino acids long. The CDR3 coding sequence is TGTGCCAGCAACCCAACAGGGGACGGAGGTGAAGCTTTCTTT. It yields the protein CASNPTGDGGEAFF.

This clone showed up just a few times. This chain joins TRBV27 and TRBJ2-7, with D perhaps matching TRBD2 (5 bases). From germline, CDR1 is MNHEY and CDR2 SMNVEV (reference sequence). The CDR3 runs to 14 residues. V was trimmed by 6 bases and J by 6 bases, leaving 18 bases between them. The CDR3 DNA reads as TGTGCCAGCAGCCCCGGGGTATTCGGCAGCGAGCAGTACTTC. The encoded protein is CASSPGVFGSEQYF.